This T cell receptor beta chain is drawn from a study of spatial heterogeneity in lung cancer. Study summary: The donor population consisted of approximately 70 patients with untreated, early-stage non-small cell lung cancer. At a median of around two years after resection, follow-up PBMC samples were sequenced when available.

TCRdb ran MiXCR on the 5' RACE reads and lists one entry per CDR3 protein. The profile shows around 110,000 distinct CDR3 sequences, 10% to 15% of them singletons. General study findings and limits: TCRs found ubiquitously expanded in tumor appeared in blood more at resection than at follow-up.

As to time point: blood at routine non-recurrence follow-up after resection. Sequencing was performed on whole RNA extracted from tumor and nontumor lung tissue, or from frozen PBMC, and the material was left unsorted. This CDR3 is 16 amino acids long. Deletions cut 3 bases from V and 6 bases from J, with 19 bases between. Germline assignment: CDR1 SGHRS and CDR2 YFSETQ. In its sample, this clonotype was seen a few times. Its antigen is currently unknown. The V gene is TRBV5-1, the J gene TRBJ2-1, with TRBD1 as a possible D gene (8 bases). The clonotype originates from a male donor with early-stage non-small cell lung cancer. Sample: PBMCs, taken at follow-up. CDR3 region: CASSSSGQGGSNEQFF. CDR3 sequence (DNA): TGCGCCAGCAGCTCTTCCGGACAGGGCGGGAGCAATGAGCAGTTCTTC.